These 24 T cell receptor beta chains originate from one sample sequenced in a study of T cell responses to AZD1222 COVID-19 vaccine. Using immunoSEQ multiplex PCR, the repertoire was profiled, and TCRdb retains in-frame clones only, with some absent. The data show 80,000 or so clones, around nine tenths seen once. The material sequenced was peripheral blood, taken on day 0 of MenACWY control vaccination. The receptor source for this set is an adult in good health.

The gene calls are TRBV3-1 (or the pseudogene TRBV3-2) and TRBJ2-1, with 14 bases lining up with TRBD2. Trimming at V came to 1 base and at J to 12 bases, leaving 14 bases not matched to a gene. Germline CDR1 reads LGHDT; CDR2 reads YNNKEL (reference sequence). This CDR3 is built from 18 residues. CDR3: CASSQGLAGGPIFFGQFF. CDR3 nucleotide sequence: TGTGCCAGCAGCCAAGGACTAGCGGGAGGGCCTATATTCTTTGGGCAGTTCTTC.

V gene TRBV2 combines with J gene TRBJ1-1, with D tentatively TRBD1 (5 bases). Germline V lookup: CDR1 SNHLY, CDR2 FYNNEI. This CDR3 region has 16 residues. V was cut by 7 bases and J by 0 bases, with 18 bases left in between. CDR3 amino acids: CASTPLGGLMNTEAFF. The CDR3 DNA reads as TGTGCCAGCACTCCGTTGGGGGGACTTATGAACACTGAAGCTTTCTTT.

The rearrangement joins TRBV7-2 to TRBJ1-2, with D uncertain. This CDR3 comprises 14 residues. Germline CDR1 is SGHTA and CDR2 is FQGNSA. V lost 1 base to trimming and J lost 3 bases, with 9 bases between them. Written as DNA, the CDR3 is TGTGCCAGCAGCTTAGAAAGCGGATACTATGGCTACACCTTC. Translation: CASSLESGYYGYTF.

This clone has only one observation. The chain's CDR3 is CASSLGVTHYQPQHF. The DNA for the CDR3 is TGTGCCAGCAGCTTAGGTGTCACACACTATCAGCCCCAGCATTTT. V is TRBV7-2 and J is TRBJ1-5; no firm D call. Trimming removed 1 base at V and 5 bases at J, with 12 bases between. Per germline, CDR1 SGHTA and CDR2 FQGNSA. The CDR3 consists of 15 residues.

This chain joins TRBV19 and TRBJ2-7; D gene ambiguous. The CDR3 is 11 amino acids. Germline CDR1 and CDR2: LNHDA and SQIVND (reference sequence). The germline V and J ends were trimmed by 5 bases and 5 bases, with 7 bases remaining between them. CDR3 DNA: TGTGCCAGTAGTGACGGAGACGAGCAGTACTTC. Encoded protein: CASSDGDEQYF.

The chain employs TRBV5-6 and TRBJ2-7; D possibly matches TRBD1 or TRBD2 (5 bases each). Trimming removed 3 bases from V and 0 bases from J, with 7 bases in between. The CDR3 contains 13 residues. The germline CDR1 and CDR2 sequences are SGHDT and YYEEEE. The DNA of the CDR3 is TGTGCCAGCAGCTCGGGGACCTCCTACGAGCAGTACTTC. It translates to CASSSGTSYEQYF.

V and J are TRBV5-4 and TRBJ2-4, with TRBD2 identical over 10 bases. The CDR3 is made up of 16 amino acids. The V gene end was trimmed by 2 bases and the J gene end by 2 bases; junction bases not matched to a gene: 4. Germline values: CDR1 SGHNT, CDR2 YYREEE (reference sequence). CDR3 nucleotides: TGTGCCAGCAGCTTAGCGGGAGGGGTTACCAAAAACATTCAGTACTTC. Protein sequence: CASSLAGGVTKNIQYF. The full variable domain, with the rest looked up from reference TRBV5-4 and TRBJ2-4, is ETGVTQSPTHLIKTRGQQVTLRCSSQSGHNTVSWYQQALGQGPQFIFQYYREEENGRGNFPPRFSGLQFPNYSSELNVNALELDDSALYLCASSLAGGVTKNIQYFGAGTRLSVL.

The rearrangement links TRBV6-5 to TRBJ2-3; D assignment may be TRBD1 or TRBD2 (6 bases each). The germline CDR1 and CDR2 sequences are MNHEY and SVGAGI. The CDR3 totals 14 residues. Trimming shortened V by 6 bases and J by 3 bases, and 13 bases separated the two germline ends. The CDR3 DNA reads TGTGCCAGCAGCACAGGGAGCGGGACAGATACGCAGTATTTT. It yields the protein CASSTGSGTDTQYF.

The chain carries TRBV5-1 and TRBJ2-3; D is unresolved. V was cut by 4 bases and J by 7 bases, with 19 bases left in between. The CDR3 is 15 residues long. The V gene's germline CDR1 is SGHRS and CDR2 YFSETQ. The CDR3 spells CASSPRPLVTNTQYF. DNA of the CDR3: TGCGCCAGCAGCCCCCGGCCCCTGGTAACGAATACGCAGTATTTT.

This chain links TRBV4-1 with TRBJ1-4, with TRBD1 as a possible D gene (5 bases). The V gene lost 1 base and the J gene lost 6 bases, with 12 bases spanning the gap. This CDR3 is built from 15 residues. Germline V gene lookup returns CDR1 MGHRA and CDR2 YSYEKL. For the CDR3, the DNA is TGCGCCAGCAGCCAAGGAGAGGGGATGGATGAAAAACTGTTTTTT. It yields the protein CASSQGEGMDEKLFF.

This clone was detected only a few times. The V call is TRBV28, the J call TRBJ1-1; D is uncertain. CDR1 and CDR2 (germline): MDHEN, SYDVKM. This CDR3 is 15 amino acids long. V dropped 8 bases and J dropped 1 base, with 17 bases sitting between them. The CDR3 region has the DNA TGTGCCAGCCGAGCCCCGTACCCGTCGAACACTGAAGCTTTCTTT. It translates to CASRAPYPSNTEAFF. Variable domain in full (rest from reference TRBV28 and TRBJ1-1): DVKVTQSSRYLVKRTGEKVFLECVQDMDHENMFWYRQDPGLGLRLIYFSYDVKMKEKGDIPEGYSVSREKKERFSLILESASTNQTSMYLCASRAPYPSNTEAFFGQGTRLTVV.

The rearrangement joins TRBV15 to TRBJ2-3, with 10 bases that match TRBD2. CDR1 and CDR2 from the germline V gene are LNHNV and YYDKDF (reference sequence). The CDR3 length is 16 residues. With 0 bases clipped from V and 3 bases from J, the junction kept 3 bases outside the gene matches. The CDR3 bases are TGTGCCACCAGCAGAGATAGAGCGGGAGGGACAGATACGCAGTATTTT. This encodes CATSRDRAGGTDTQYF. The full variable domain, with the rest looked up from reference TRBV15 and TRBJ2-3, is DAMVIQNPRYQVTQFGKPVTLSCSQTLNHNVMYWYQQKSSQAPKLLFHYYDKDFNNEADTPDNFQSRRPNTSFCFLDIRSPGLGDTAMYLCATSRDRAGGTDTQYFGPGTRLTVL.

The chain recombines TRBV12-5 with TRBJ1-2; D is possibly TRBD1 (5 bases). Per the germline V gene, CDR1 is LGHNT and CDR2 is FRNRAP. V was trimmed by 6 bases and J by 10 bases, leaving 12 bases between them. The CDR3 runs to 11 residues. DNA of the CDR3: TGTGCTAGTGGGCTCCCGGGGGACTACACCTTC. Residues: CASGLPGDYTF.

The CDR3 bases are TGTGCCAGCAGTTCCAGCGCGGGGGGGGTCACAGATACGCAGTATTTT. It specifies CASSSSAGGVTDTQYF. The chain links TRBV5-6 to TRBJ2-3; 9 bases match TRBD2. J gave up 2 bases and V 5 bases, and 9 bases lay outside the gene matches. Germline V CDR1 and CDR2: SGHDT, YYEEEE. The CDR3 is 16 residues long. Complete variable domain (other parts from reference TRBV5-6 and TRBJ2-3): DAGVTQSPTHLIKTRGQQVTLRCSPKSGHDTVSWYQQALGQGPQFIFQYYEEEERQRGNFPDRFSGHQFPNYSSELNVNALLLGDSALYLCASSSSAGGVTDTQYFGPGTRLTVL.

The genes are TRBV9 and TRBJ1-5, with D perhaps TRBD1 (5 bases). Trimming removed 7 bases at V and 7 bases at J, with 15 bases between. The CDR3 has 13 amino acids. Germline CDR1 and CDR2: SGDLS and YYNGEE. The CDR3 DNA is TGTGCCAGCTCCGGGACCCCCGACCAGCCCCAGCATTTT. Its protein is CASSGTPDQPQHF.

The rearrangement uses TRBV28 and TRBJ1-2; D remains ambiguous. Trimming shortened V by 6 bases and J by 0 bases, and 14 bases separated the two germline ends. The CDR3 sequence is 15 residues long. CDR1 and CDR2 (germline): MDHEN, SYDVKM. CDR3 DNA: TGTGCCAGCAGACCCGCTAGACACGCTAACTATGGCTACACCTTC. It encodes CASRPARHANYGYTF.

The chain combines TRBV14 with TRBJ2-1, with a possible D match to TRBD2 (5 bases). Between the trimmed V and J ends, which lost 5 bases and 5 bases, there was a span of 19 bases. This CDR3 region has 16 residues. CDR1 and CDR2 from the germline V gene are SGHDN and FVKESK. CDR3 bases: TGTGCCAGCAGCTACGAACTAGGCCAGGTCCACAATGAGCAGTTCTTC. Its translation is CASSYELGQVHNEQFF.

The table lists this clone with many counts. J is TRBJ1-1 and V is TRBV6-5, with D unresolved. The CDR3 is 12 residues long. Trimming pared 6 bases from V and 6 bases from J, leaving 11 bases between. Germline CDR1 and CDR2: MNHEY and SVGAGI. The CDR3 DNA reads TGTGCCAGCAGACACGAGGGCTCTGAAGCTTTCTTT. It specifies CASRHEGSEAFF.

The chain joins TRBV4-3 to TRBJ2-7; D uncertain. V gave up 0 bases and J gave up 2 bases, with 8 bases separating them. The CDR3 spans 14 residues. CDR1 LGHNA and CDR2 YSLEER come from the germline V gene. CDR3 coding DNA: TGCGCCAGCAGCCAAGATTCATCTGCCTACGAGCAGTACTTC. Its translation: CASSQDSSAYEQYF.

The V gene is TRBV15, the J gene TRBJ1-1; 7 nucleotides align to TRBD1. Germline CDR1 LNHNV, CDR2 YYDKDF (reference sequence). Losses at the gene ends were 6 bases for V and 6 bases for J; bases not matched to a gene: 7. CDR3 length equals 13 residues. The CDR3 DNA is TGTGCCACCAGAAGACAGGGAGAGGCTGAAGCTTTCTTT. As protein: CATRRQGEAEAFF.

CDR3 in amino acids: CASHSRTSGNGEQYF. The DNA for the CDR3 is TGTGCCAGCCATTCCAGGACTAGCGGTAATGGTGAGCAGTACTTC. This chain links TRBV27 with TRBJ2-7; TRBD2 aligns across 10 bases. The V gene end was trimmed by 8 bases and the J gene end by 7 bases; junction bases not matched to a gene: 14. The CDR3 length is 15 residues. Germline CDR1 and CDR2: MNHEY and SMNVEV (reference sequence).

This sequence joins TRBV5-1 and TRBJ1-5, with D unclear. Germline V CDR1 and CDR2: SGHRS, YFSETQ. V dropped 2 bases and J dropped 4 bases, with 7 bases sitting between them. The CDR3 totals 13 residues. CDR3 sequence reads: CASSFDGNQPQHF. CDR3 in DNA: TGCGCCAGCAGCTTTGACGGGAATCAGCCCCAGCATTTT.

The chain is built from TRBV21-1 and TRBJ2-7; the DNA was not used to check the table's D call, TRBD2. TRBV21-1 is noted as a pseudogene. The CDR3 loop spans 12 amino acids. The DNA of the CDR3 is TGTGCCAGCAGCCCAAGCGAAGACGAGCAGTACTTC. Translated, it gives CASSPSEDEQYF.

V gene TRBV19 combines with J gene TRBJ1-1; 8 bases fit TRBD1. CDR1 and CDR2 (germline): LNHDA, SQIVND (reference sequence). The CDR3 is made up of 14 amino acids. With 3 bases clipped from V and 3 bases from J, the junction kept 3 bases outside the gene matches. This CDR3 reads CASSISGGHTEAFF. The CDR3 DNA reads TGTGCCAGTAGTATCTCAGGGGGCCACACTGAAGCTTTCTTT.